This T cell receptor (beta chain) was found in a study of shared clonotypes between healthy human individuals. For the study at large: Serving as donors were a couple of women and three men, whose ages spanned 18 to 49.

TCRdb's table, derived via immunoSEQ multiplex PCR, lists solely in-frame clones and lacks some. The sample consists of millions of clones, about 92% of them appearing once. V lost 2 bases, J lost 4 bases, and 15 bases lay in between. Germline CDR1 and CDR2: KGHSH and LQKENI. The CDR3 has 16 residues. The specimen sequenced was naive CD4+ T cells sorted from blood. Subset: CD45RA+ positively selected. This chain uses TRBV18 with TRBJ2-4, with a weak D call TRBD1 (6 bases). The TCR originated in a man between 18 and 29 years old in good health. The CDR3 nucleotides read TGTGCCAGCTCACCAACGATAGGACAGTCAAAAAACATTCAGTACTTC. Amino acid sequence: CASSPTIGQSKNIQYF.